The rows below give T cell receptor beta chains drawn from one sample of a study of T cell clonotyping in hematopoietic cell transplantation. The data were produced by immunoSEQ multiplex PCR, yet TCRdb's version contains in-frame clones alone and is incomplete. The sample holds around 7,000 clones, 95% to 99% seen once. The sequenced sample was PBMCs, obtained 30 days after allogeneic stem cell transplant. These receptors were collected from a male patient aged 60 to 75 who had an allogeneic stem cell transplant from a related donor, so the T cells may come from the graft donor. Some clones in this sample may be carry-over from other donors' samples. CDR3s include the opening cysteine and the closing phenylalanine or tryptophan. A D gene is named only where the DNA matches it firmly.

D: .; J: TRBJ1-5; V: TRBV30; DNA: TGTGCCTGGAGACAAAGGGGCCGGGGTTTTGGCAATCAGCCCCAGCATTTT; CDR3: CAWRQRGRGFGNQPQHF
D: .; J: TRBJ2-2; V: TRBV7-9; DNA: TGTGCCAGCAGCTTAGCGCGCGGAGGCAACACCGGGGAGCTGTTTTTT; CDR3: CASSLARGGNTGELFF
D: .; J: TRBJ2-3; V: TRBV7-9; DNA: TGTGCCAGCACTCCGACGTACGGGAACACAGATACGCAGTATTTT; CDR3: CASTPTYGNTDTQYF
D: .; J: TRBJ2-5; V: TRBV29-1; DNA: TGCAGCGTTGTTCGCAGCCAAGAGACCCAGTACTTC; CDR3: CSVVRSQETQYF
D: .; J: TRBJ2-5; V: TRBV29-1; DNA: TGCAGCGTTGGAGTAGTGGGAGAGACCCAGTACTTC; CDR3: CSVGVVGETQYF
D: .; J: TRBJ1-2; V: TRBV4-3; DNA: TGCGCCAGCAGCCAGGATGGGCTTAACTATGGCTACACCTTC; CDR3: CASSQDGLNYGYTF
D: .; J: TRBJ2-7; V: TRBV28; DNA: TGTGCCAGCACCCTTACAGGTTCCCTAGACGAGCAGTACTTC; CDR3: CASTLTGSLDEQYF
D: .; J: TRBJ1-3; V: TRBV5-1; DNA: TGCGCCAGCAGCTTGGAGCCGGGGCGCACTGGAAACACCATATATTTT; CDR3: CASSLEPGRTGNTIYF
D: TRBD1; J: TRBJ1-1; V: TRBV19; DNA: TGTGCCAGTAGTAAGACAGGGGCGGGGAGCACTGAAGCTTTCTTT; CDR3: CASSKTGAGSTEAFF
D: TRBD1; J: TRBJ1-2; V: TRBV7-9; DNA: TGTGCCAGCAGCTTAGCTGACAGGGTTGGGTATGGCTACACCTTC; CDR3: CASSLADRVGYGYTF
D: .; J: TRBJ2-6; V: TRBV11-3; DNA: TGTGCCAGCTCTTCGGGAGAGAGCTCTGGGGCCAACGTCCTGACTTTC; CDR3: CASSSGESSGANVLTF
D: TRBD1; J: TRBJ1-5; V: TRBV18; DNA: TGTGCCAGCTCACCACTTTCAGGGGGCGATCAGCCCCAGCATTTT; CDR3: CASSPLSGGDQPQHF
D: TRBD1; J: TRBJ2-1; V: TRBV5-1; DNA: TGCGCCAGCAGCTCCTGGACAGGGTTTGATGAGCAGTTCTTC; CDR3: CASSSWTGFDEQFF
D: TRBD1; J: TRBJ1-2; V: TRBV28; DNA: TGTGCCAGCAGTTCGCCGGGACAGGGGGCGCTTGGCTACACCTTC; CDR3: CASSSPGQGALGYTF
D: .; J: TRBJ1-3; V: TRBV30; DNA: TGTGCCTGGAGTGAGGCGTGGGGTGGCACCATATATTTT; CDR3: CAWSEAWGGTIYF
D: .; J: TRBJ1-1; V: TRBV30; DNA: TGTGCCTGGGAGACAGGGAACACTGAAGCTTTCTTT; CDR3: CAWETGNTEAFF
D: TRBD2; J: TRBJ2-3; V: TRBV6-1; DNA: TGTGCCAGCAGTGTCATTCTAGCGGGGGGCAACACAGATACGCAGTATTTT; CDR3: CASSVILAGGNTDTQYF